This T cell receptor beta chain was sequenced during a study of OX40 agonist ivuxolimab in advanced cancers. Study-level information: Prior therapy, whether anti-PD-1, anti-PD-L1 or anti-CTLA-4, was allowed, and roughly 40% had some.

This clone showed up just a few times. Its antigen is unknown. In germline, CDR1 is SEHNR, CDR2 FQNEAQ (reference sequence). CDR3 length: 14 amino acids. J lost 2 bases, V lost 5 bases, and 3 bases had no gene match. Overall study findings and caveats: CD8+ T cells (on average) carried more expanded clones than CD4+ T cells. Researchers did not establish what antigens the expanded peripheral T cells target.

Clones were sequenced by immunoSEQ multiplex PCR, and TCRdb holds only the in-frame ones, with some missing. The sample records about 81,000 clones, around 80% being singletons. The TCR originated in an adult with an advanced solid tumor such as melanoma, head and neck, liver or kidney cancer. The chain links TRBV7-9 to TRBJ2-3; TRBD2 matches at 8 bases. Sequences were derived from CD4+ or CD8+ T cells sorted from blood, sampled in a trial of the OX40 agonist ivuxolimab. The CDR3 sequence: CASSRGGPTDTQYF. The CDR3 bases are TGTGCCAGCAGCCGGGGGGGCCCCACAGATACGCAGTATTTT.